Sequencing of this T cell receptor (beta chain) was carried out in a study of cytomegalovirus exposure and HLA in healthy donors (dated by TCRdb to 2016 to 2017). Regarding the research as a whole: An earlier analysis of 587 of the donors reported about 260 Gb of sequence data and about 120 million unique TCR beta sequences obtained from about 200 million T cells. An early release that covered about 640 HLA-typed donors contained about 300 gigabases of sequencing data and tens of millions of unique TCR sequences. Of the 398 genotyped donors, around 81% fell in the genetic ancestry cluster associated with self-reported Caucasian donors. The aim of the study was to test whether cataloging public T cell receptors could identify signatures of past pathogen exposure. The T cell repertoires of roughly 660 subjects were profiled by immunosequencing and related to cytomegalovirus serostatus. A separate validation cohort of roughly 130 different subjects was used in addition to the 666-subject first cohort. To predict cytomegalovirus infection status, the study brought together high-throughput TCR immunosequencing, statistical association of individual TCRs with disease status, and machine learning. A later analysis re-analyzed previously published TCR beta repertoires from about 600 donors and added high-resolution HLA genotyping to study TCR occurrence patterns. Rather than drawing on any new phenotypic data, the later analysis identified candidate immune exposures from TCR beta sequences and the way those sequences occurred across donors. An earlier analysis of around 640 of the donors used high-throughput TCR beta sequencing to judge whether each TCR beta V gene segment behaved as functional or pseudogenic. Donor age, sex, ethnicity and CMV serostatus were compiled together with the repertoire data. A later genetic analysis took genome-wide SNP genotypes for about 55% of the 666 donors and used that subset as a discovery cohort. Every repertoire in the discovery cohort had been generated on one and the same sequencing platform. HLA typing included class I and class II loci at four-digit resolution. The number of typed donors differed by locus: 629-630 for A, B, C, DRB1 and DQB1; 522 for DQA1; roughly 600 for DPA1; and about 450 for DPB1. Five DR-DQ haplotypes were treated as single units for association and clustering because of strong linkage in the cohort. Among 398 genotyped donors of the cohort, an average of approximately 230,000 unique TCR beta nucleotide sequences were sequenced per donor, about a sixth of them non-productive.

The cohort was made up of 666 healthy bone marrow donors. Cohort members were all nominally healthy when sampled, although unrecorded immune exposures were likely present. The donor was CMV seropositive and was included in the group of 250 to 300 seropositive cohort members. A peripheral blood sample was collected from each donor, and TCR beta sequencing was performed on peripheral blood mononuclear cells. The Qiagen DNeasy Blood Extraction Kit was used to extract genomic DNA from the blood cell samples. The library was obtained by the immunoSEQ multiplex PCR assay. For the multiplex PCR, a mixture combining 60 forward primers for TCR Vbeta segments and 13 reverse primers for TCR Jbeta segments was used. The CDR3 region of rearranged TCR beta genes was amplified from genomic DNA by a multiplex PCR assay. The amplified TCR beta libraries were sequenced on the Illumina HiSeq System as 87-base-pair reads. The published analysis was carried out like this. A later analysis tallied some 79 million unique TCR beta chains across the 666 repertoires, and some 10 million of those chains were shared by two or more donors. Raw reads were error-corrected and collapsed into unique sequences with a nearest-neighbor algorithm that merged closely related sequences to remove PCR and sequencing errors. CDR3 sequences were aligned to IMGT reference sequences to assign V, D and J gene segments. For a sequence to be retained, a match of at least six nucleotides to both a V gene segment and a J gene segment was required. Rearrangements were called productive when the CDR3 lacked stop codons and stayed in frame with V and J; all others were non-productive. CDR3 was defined by IMGT convention, running from the second conserved V-encoded cysteine to the conserved J-encoded phenylalanine. The earlier analysis of about 560 of the donors excluded any sequence lacking an unambiguous match to a single V gene segment. In an earlier analysis of 587 of the donors, V segments were called functional above 56.7% productive rearrangements and were called segregating when the between-donor standard deviation exceeded 5%. To diagnose cytomegalovirus status from the catalog of TCR beta chain sequences, a statistical classification framework was built. A later analysis assigned V and J genes by comparing TCR nucleotide sequences with IMGT/GENE-DB human TR gene sequences. Using the TCRdist pipeline, a later analysis assigned CDR3 sequences along with most-parsimonious VDJ recombination scenarios. In a later analysis, each TCR beta chain was defined by its CDR3 amino acid sequence together with its V-gene family, and reads without a unique V-gene family were excluded. To address suspected cross-contamination and a sequencing artifact, a later analysis removed around 590 highly shared, low-generation-probability nucleotide sequences. In a later analysis, a clonal expansion index was calculated for each public chain from normalized within-repertoire ranks of inferred template counts. In a later analysis, generation probabilities were computed using a VDJ recombination model fitted to out-of-frame rearrangements, and the results were checked against IGoR. In a later analysis, hypergeometric tests were used to score TCR-TCR, TCR-HLA and TCR-CMV co-occurrence, with a repertoire-size bias correction applied to TCR pairs. In a later analysis, false discovery rates were estimated by permuting HLA or CMV assignments 20 times. A later analysis grouped co-occurring TCRs with DBSCAN, adding TCRdist sequence similarity when clustering within HLA-allele-positive subsets. Repertoires with fewer than 30,000 or more than 120,000 public chains were left out of co-occurrence clustering, as were four to six repertoires with anomalous nucleotide sharing. TCRdb limited this immuneACCESS table to in-frame rearrangements with V and J called. A share of clones is missing; checked studies link under half to unresolved V genes, and the rest is unexplained. The DNA gave D and trimming, while V, J and clone size come from that table. This sample has 60,000 to 100,000 clones in its table, and about 79% of those were observed once. The ten most abundant clones make up around 6% of the sample.

Trimming takes 5 bases from V and 0 bases from J, and the germline ends sit 11 bases apart. As encoded in the germline V gene (reference sequence), CDR1 is SEHNR while CDR2 is FQNEAQ. From cysteine to phenylalanine, the CDR3 is 14 amino acids long. The only DNA kept is the CDR3, 42 bases in frame from the first base. This clone was counted a single time. Its specific antigen is unknown. Base qualities are missing; no much larger clone stands one base away. Study-wide findings and limitations: A cluster of highly shared sequence variants was judged likely to represent a technical artifact of the sequencing pipeline. Because HLA typing was unavailable for some donors at each locus, only the typed subset was used in association tests. In a later analysis, HLA-associated TCR beta chains were found to be more clonally expanded and to have lower generation probabilities than equally common non-associated chains. A further reported finding was that TCR beta sequences accurately predicted the HLA-A and HLA-B alleles for most subjects in the first cohort. Several of the top co-occurrence clusters appeared to be linked to parvovirus B19, influenza, CMV and Epstein-Barr virus, according to a later analysis. Correlated functional status among segregating V segments might be attributable to linkage disequilibrium, but an unknown experimental factor could not be ruled out. In a later analysis, TCR association rates were found to vary across HLA loci, with the most associated TCRs seen for DRB1 alleles and the fewest for HLA-C alleles. The cohort was sequenced for TCR beta chains only, and without alpha or paired-chain data the features that could be detected were limited. The presence/absence analyses assumed that sequencing depth was roughly uniform across donors, and that assumption may not be true. The study listed 170 or so TCR beta chains as associated with cytomegalovirus. In a later genetic analysis, fewer N-insertions in productive TCRs were reported among donors in an Asian-associated ancestry cluster than the approximately 630-donor mean. Across donors, most TCR sequences were observed very rarely, whereas some public TCRs were present in many individuals. Some IMGT-functional V segments, including TRBV6-2 and TRBV6-3, could not be told apart with the 87-base-pair reads, so those segments were excluded. It was suggested by the authors that the approach could potentially be generalized to other disease states and immunological phenotypes. In a later analysis, most CMV-associated TCR beta chains were found to appear HLA-restricted, with HLA associations seemingly driven largely by CMV exposure. The only immune exposure information available for the cohort was CMV serostatus. In vitro tests confirmed that three of the cytomegalovirus-associated TCR beta chains recognize cytomegalovirus antigens. A later genetic analysis associated a missense DCLRE1C variant with V-gene and J-gene trimming of TCR beta chains, and an independent cohort replicated the association. The earlier analysis of nearly 600 of the donors excluded 15 to 20 rarely observed V segments, including chromosome 9 orphons, because counts were too low. At a false discovery rate of 0.05, a later analysis linked some 18,000 TCR beta sequences to specific HLA alleles. The classifier was reported to diagnose cytomegalovirus status with high specificity and sensitivity in both the original and validation cohorts. An earlier analysis of approximately 540 of the donors showed that most TCR beta V segments appeared in productive rearrangements either about 87% or about 30% of the time, which broadly matched IMGT annotations. Strong co-occurrence of HLA alleles, especially DR and DQ, made assigning TCR associations to individual alleles difficult.

The rearranged segments are TRBV7-9 and TRBJ2-7; a tentative D call is TRBD2 (5 bases match). The sample taken for sequencing was PBMCs. The TCR was taken from a male donor in good health and CMV-seropositive. The nucleotide sequence reads as follows: TGTGCCAGCAGCACGCTCGGGGTCTCCTACGAGCAGTACTTC. Its translation is CASSTLGVSYEQYF. Reference TRBV7-9 and TRBJ2-7 proteins supply the regions before and after the CDR3; the full variable domain is: DTGVSQNPRHKITKRGQNVTFRCDPISEHNRLYWYRQTLGQGPEFLTYFQNEAQLEKSRLLSDRFSAERPKGSFSTLEIQRTEQGDSAMYLCASSTLGVSYEQYFGPGTRLTVT.